This TCR beta chain was sequenced for a study of CD8+ T cells in alopecia areata. RNA was isolated and reverse transcribed to cDNA, the sequencing template. Sequenced by immunoSEQ multiplex PCR; TCRdb stores in-frame clones only, minus some. The table lists 200,000 to 250,000 clones, under 40% of them singletons. The V gene's germline CDR1 is MGHRA and CDR2 YSYEKL. The CDR3 is made up of 16 amino acids. With 3 bases removed from V and 4 bases from J, the gap between germline ends came to 18 bases. The treatment here: oral pan-JAK inhibitor, 5-10 mg twice daily. The V and J genes are TRBV4-1 and TRBJ1-2; no reliable D call. The specimen was CD4+ T cells sorted from blood, collected at approximately week 30, from a patient treated with tofacitinib. The receptor was derived from a human donor with alopecia areata. CDR3 loop: CASSQWTATRGYGYTF. For the CDR3, the DNA is TGCGCCAGCAGCCAGTGGACCGCGACAAGAGGCTATGGCTACACCTTC.